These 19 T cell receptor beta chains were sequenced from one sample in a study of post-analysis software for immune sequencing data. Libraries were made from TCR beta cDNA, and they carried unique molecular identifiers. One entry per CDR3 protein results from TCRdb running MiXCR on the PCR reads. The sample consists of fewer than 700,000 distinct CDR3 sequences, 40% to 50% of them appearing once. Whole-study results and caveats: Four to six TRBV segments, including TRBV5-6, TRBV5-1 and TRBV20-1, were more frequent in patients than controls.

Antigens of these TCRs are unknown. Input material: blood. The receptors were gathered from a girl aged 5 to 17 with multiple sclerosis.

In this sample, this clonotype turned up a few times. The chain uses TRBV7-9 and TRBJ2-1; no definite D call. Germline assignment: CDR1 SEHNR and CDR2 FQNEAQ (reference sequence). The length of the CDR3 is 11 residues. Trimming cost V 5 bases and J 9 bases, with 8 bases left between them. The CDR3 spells CASSRLFEQFF. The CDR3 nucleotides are TGTGCCAGCAGCCGACTTTTTGAGCAGTTCTTC.

This chain's CDR3 is CSAVGDGFYEQYF. CDR3 nucleotide sequence: TGCAGCGCTGTTGGGGACGGATTCTACGAGCAGTACTTC. The chain carries TRBV29-1 and TRBJ2-7; D possibly uses TRBD1 or TRBD2 (5 bases each). V lost 7 bases and J 3 bases, leaving 16 bases between the germline ends. Germline loops: CDR1 SQVTM, CDR2 ANQGSEA. This CDR3 spans 13 amino acids.

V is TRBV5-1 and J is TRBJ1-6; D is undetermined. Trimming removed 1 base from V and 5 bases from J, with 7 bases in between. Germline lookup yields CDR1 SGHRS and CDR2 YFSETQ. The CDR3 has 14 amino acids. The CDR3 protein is CASSLPTHNSPLHF. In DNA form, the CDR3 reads TGCGCCAGCAGCTTGCCAACCCATAATTCACCCCTCCACTTT.

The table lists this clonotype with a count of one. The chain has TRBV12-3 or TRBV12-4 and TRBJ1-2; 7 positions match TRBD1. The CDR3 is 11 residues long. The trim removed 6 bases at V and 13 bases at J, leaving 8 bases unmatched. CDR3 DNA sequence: TGTGCCAGCAGCTTAACAGGGGAAGCCACCTTC. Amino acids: CASSLTGEATF.

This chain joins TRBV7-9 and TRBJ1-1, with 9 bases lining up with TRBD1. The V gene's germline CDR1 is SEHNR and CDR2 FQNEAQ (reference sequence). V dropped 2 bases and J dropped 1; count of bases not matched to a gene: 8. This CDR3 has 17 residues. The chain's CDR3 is CASSLRPGTGSNTEAFF. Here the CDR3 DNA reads TGTGCCAGCAGCTTACGTCCCGGGACAGGGTCGAACACTGAAGCTTTCTTT.

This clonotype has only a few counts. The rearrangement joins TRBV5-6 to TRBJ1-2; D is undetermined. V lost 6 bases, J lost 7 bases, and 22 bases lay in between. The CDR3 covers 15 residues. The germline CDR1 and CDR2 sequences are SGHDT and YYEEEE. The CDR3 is CASTSFVSGVSGYTF. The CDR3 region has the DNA TGTGCCAGCACCAGCTTCGTCTCCGGGGTCAGTGGCTACACCTTC. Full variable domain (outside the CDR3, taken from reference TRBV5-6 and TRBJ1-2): DAGVTQSPTHLIKTRGQQVTLRCSPKSGHDTVSWYQQALGQGPQFIFQYYEEEERQRGNFPDRFSGHQFPNYSSELNVNALLLGDSALYLCASTSFVSGVSGYTFGSGTRLTVV.

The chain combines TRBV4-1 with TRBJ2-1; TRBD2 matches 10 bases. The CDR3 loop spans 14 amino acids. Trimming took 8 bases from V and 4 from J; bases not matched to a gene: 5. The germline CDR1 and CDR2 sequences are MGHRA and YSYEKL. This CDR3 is CASRRTSGYNEQFF. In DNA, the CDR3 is TGCGCCAGCCGGAGGACTAGCGGTTACAATGAGCAGTTCTTC.

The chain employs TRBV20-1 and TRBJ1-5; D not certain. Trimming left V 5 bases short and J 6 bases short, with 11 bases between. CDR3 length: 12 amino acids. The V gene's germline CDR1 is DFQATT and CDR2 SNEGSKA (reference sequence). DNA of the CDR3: TGCAGTGCTGGTGGTAGCGGTCAGCCCCAGCATTTT. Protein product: CSAGGSGQPQHF.

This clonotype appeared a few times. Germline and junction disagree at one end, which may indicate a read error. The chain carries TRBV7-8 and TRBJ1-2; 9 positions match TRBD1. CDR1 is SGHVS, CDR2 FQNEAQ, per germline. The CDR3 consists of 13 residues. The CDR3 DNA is TGTGCCACCTCGACCGGGACAGGGTATGACTACACCTTC. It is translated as CATSTGTGYDYTF.

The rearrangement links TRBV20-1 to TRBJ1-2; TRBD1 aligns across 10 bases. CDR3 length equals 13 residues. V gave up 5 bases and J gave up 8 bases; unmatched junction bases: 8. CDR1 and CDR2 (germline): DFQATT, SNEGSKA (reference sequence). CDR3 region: CSAGDGTGVGYTF. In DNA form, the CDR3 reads TGCAGTGCTGGCGACGGGACAGGGGTAGGCTACACCTTC.

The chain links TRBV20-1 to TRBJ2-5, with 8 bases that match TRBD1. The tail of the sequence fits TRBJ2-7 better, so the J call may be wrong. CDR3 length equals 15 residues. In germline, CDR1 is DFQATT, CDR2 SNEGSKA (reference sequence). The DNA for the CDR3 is TGCAGTGCTAGCGCGGGTCCAGGGGGCGTCTACGAGCAGTACTTC. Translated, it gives CSASAGPGGVYEQYF.

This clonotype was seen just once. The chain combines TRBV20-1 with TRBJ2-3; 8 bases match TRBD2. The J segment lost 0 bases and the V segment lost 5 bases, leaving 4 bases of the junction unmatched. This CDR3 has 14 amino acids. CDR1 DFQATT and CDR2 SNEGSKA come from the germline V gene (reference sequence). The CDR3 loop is CSAGRGASTDTQYF. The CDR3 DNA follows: TGCAGTGCTGGGCGGGGGGCCAGCACAGATACGCAGTATTTT.

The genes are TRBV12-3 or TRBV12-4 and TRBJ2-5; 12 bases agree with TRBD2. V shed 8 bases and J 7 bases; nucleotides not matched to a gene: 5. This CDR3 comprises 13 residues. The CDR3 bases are TGTGCCAGCGCCCTGACTAGCGGGGGGACCCAGTACTTC. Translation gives CASALTSGGTQYF.

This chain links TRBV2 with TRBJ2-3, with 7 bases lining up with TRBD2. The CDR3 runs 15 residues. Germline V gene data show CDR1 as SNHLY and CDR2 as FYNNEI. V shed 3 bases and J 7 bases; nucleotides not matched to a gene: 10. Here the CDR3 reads CASSDPGRGYNTQYF. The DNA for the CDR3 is TGTGCCAGCAGTGACCCGGGGAGGGGTTACAATACGCAGTATTTT.

The CDR3 spells CASSPTRFLDTQYF. DNA for the CDR3: TGTGCCAGCAGCCCGACTAGGTTTCTCGATACGCAGTATTTT. V usage is TRBV7-9 and J usage is TRBJ2-3, with D possibly TRBD2 on 6 matching bases. Trimming left V 5 bases short and J 6 bases short, with 15 bases between. CDR1 and CDR2 (germline): SEHNR, FQNEAQ (reference sequence). CDR3 length: 14 amino acids.

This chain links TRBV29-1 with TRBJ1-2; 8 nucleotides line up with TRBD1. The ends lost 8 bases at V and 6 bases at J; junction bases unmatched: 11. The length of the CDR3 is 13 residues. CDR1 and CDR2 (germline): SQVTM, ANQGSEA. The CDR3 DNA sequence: TGCAGCTTTTTGGACAGGGAAATGGATGGCTACACCTTC. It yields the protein CSFLDREMDGYTF.

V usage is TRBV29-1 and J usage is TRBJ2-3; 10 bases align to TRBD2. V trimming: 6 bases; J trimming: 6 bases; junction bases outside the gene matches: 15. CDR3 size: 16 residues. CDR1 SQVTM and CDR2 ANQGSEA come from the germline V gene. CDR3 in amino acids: CSVLGSSGGAPDTQYF. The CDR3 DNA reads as TGCAGCGTCCTAGGATCGAGCGGGGGGGCCCCCGATACGCAGTATTTT.

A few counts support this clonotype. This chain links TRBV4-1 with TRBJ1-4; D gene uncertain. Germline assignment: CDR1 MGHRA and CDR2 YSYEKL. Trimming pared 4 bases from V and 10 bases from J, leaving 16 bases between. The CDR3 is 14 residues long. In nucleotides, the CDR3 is TGCGCCAGCAGCCCTCCCCAGAATCCAGGAAAACTGTTTTTT. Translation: CASSPPQNPGKLFF.

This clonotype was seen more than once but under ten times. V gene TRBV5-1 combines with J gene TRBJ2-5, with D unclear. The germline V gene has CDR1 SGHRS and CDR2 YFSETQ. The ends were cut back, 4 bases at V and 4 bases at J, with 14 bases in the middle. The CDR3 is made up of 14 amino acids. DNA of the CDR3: TGCGCCAGCAGCCGTGTTTCGCTGGGAGAGACCCAGTACTTC. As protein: CASSRVSLGETQYF.